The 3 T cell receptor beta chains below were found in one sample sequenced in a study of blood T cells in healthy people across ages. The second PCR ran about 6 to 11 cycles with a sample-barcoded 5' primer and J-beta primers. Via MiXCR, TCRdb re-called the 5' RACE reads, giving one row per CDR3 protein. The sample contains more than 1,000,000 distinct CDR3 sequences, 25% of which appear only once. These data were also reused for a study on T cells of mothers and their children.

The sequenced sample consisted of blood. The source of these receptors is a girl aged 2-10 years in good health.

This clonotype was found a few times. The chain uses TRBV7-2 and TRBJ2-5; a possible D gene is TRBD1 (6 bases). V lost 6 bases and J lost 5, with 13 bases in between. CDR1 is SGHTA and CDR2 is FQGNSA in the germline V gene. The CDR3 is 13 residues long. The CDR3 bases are TGTGCCAGCAGACCTACAGGGATCGAGACCCAGTACTTC. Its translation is CASRPTGIETQYF.

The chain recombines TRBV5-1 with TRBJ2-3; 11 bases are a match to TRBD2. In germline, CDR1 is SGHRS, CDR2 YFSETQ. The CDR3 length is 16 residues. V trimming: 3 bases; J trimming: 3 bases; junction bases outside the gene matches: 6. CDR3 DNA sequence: TGCGCCAGCAGCTCGAATAGCGGGAGGGTGACAGATACGCAGTATTTT. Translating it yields CASSSNSGRVTDTQYF.

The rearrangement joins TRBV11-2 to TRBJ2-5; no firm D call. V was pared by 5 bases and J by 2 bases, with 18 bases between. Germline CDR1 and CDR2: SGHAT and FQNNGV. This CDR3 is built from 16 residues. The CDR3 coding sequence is TGTGCCAGCAGCCCAAGCGACGGGCTACAGCAAGAGACCCAGTACTTC. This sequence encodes CASSPSDGLQQETQYF.